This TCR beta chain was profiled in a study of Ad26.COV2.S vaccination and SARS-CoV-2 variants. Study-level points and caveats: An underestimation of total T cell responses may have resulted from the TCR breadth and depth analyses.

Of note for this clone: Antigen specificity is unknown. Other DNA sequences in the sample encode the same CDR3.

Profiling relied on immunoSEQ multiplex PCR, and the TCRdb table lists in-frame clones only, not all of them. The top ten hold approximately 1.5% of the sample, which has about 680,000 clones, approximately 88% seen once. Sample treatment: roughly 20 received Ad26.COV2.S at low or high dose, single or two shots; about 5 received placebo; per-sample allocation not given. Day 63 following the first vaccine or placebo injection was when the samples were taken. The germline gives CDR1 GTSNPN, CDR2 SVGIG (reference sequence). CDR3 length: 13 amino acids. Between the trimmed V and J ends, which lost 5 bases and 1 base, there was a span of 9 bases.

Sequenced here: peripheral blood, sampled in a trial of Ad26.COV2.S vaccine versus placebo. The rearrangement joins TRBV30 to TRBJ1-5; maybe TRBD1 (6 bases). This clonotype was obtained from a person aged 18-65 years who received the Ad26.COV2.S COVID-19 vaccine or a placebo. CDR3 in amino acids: CAWGGQSNQPQHF. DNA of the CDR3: TGTGCCTGGGGCGGACAGAGCAATCAGCCCCAGCATTTT.